Sequencing of this TCR beta chain was carried out in a study of blood T cell repertoires in COVID-19 (dated by TCRdb to 2019 to 2021). Concerning the study at large: Samples covering the acute and convalescent phases of COVID-19 were provided by collaborators in the United States, Italy and Spain. The prospective study material was composed of cDNA or gDNA derived from T cells, B-cell-depleted T cells, or PBMCs. The dataset comprised deeply sampled blood TCRbeta repertoires from subjects exposed to, actively infected with, or recovered from COVID-19. The repertoires were released in a freely available public database meant as a resource for research on the immune response to SARS-CoV-2. Samples came from the ongoing ImmuneRACE study (first 160 participants) plus 1,254 subjects from 6 global collaborators. Nearly every sample came with metadata listing a de-identified subject ID, COVID-19 status, age in years and sex. HLA class I and class II types, where available, came from metadata supplied by the sample provider rather than from assay-based typing. Overall study results and their limits: The amount of clinical and demographic metadata varied by source and participant and was provided uncurated.

Taken from cysteine to phenylalanine, the CDR3 has 15 residues. Only the CDR3 DNA stays, 45 bases, in frame from base 1. Looking up the germline V gene yields CDR1 KGHSH and CDR2 LQKENI. For this chain, trimming is 3 bases at the V end and 9 bases at the J end, and the number of junction bases without a gene match is 11. A remark on this clone: The antigen it recognizes is unknown. Qualities for individual bases were not recorded, and no much larger clone is one base off.

TCRbeta CDR3 regions were amplified from genomic DNA by means of the immunoSEQ Assay, a bias-controlled multiplex PCR. The study's own analysis went as follows. The number of nucleated cells in each sample was estimated by amplification of reference gene primers within the assay. Sequence reads were collapsed and filtered to measure the absolute abundance of every unique TCRbeta CDR3 rearrangement. For each sample, productive Simpson clonality was calculated as the square root of Simpson's diversity index over productive rearrangements. Here the immuneACCESS table is served through TCRdb, limited to in-frame sequences with V and J called. Missing clones are a known gap in these copies; in checked studies unresolved V genes cover under half, and the rest lacks a known reason. The V and J calls and clone size are taken from that table; D and trimming were inferred from the DNA. Within this sample are 75,000 to 90,000 clones, with around nine tenths of them counted one time only. The ten most abundant clones make up under 6.5% of the sample.

Each collaborating institution followed its own protocols to collect whole blood in K2EDTA tubes. For TCRbeta analysis, collaborators shipped samples in one of three forms: frozen whole blood, isolated PBMCs, or DNA extracted from either of those sample types. The chain joins TRBV18 to TRBJ2-1, with TRBD1 identical over 7 junction bases. The sequencing input was peripheral blood. The clonotype originates from a human donor in a cohort sampled during active COVID-19. The CDR3: CASSPSVTGYTEQFF. The DNA sequence reads TGTGCCAGCTCACCTTCGGTGACAGGGTATACTGAGCAGTTCTTC.